This T cell receptor beta chain comes out of a study of beta chain features in type 1 diabetes (dated by TCRdb to the late 2010s). Looking at the study overall: Mean age, gender distribution, total cell number and subset yield were not different between patients and healthy donors. Regulatory and stem cell-like memory subsets were obtained from only 8 patients and about eight healthy donors, while naive and central memory subsets were obtained from all 30 or so donors. Across all samples, almost 110 million sorted cells were examined, and cell number per subset correlated strongly with RNA yield. The study compared the TCRB repertoires of sorted circulating CD4+ T cell subsets in recently diagnosed type 1 diabetes patients with those in matched healthy donors. Summary of the overall study and its limitations: PCR might favor shorter templates, but patient and control samples were amplified and corrected together, so any skew would affect both groups equally. At VDJ recombination sites, type 1 diabetes patients had fewer insertions and more deleted nucleotides, which implies abnormalities in thymic rearrangement. In all four CD4+ subsets, TCRB CDR3 length was moderately but significantly shorter in type 1 diabetes patients. Sequencing cDNA rather than genomic DNA could over-represent highly expressing activated cells, although activation and CD3 levels did not differ between groups. Naive, central memory and regulatory TCRB repertoires appeared to be more alike among patients than among healthy donors. Because small numbers of individuals were included in the HLA sub-analyses, any influence of HLA type on TCRB rearrangement was left unresolved.

The CDR3 covers 16 residues, taking in both the cysteine and the phenylalanine. Only the CDR3 DNA is retained, 48 bases long and in frame from the first base. The germline V gene provides CDR1 SGDLS and CDR2 YYNGEE. V is cut back by 2 bases and J by 4 bases, with 7 bases in the junction unmatched. A single peripheral blood draw of approximately 0.11 L on average was collected from each donor into heparinised tubes. A BD FACSAria II and a panel including CD45RO, CCR7, CD25, CD127, CD95 and CD27 were used to sort naive, central memory, regulatory and stem cell-like memory CD4+ T cells. A purity above 98% was achieved for all sorted populations. PBMCs were separated immediately by Lymphoprep density gradient centrifugation and were stained directly, without being cultured. So that batch effects would be minimized, each experiment stained and sorted samples in pairs, pairing one healthy donor with one patient.

This clone has more than one count but fewer than ten. Its binding antigen is unknown. Per-base quality was not reported, and no clone a single base away is much larger than it. The High Capacity cDNA Reverse Transcription Kit was used to reverse transcribe all of the isolated RNA, meaning that expressed TCRB transcripts were what got sequenced. Deep immunoSEQ sequencing was performed on naive, central memory and regulatory T cell samples, with an average of around 3.5 million total reads per sample. Sorted cells were lysed in RLT buffer and RNA was extracted with DNase-treated RNeasy Micro or Mini kits, depending on cell number. To prevent cross-contamination, every cell subset was processed on its own, while patient and healthy donor samples were processed together. Using the immunoSEQ multiplex PCR, TCRB sequences were amplified from cDNA into 87-bp fragments spanning the CDR3 region. Sequencing of the amplicons was done on the Illumina HiSeq platform. Per the source publication's procedure: PCR bias was corrected computationally using synthetic template baselines, and reads within Hamming distance 2 were collapsed, with unmergeable singletons discarded. Reads were aligned against IMGT to assign V, D and J genes, CDR3 length and insertions or deletions at six rearrangement sites. Within each subset, clonotype counts were normalized to sorted cell number, and only after that were true diversity and Gini coefficients computed with the tcR R package. The overlap coefficient, calculated on TCRB nucleotide sequences, was used to quantify repertoire sharing. Out-of-frame TCRB sequences from naive cells were analyzed to stand in for the pre-selection repertoire. The table was pulled from immuneACCESS by TCRdb, which kept in-frame rearrangements only. Such tables lose some clones; where checked, under half of the loss comes from unresolved V genes, and the rest has no known cause. V, J and clone size were drawn from that table, and D and trimming were deduced from the DNA. This sample holds about half a million clones; more than 9.5% were observed only once. 0.04% to 0.05% of the sample belongs to the ten largest clones.

The V and J segments used are TRBV9 and TRBJ2-3; 10 nucleotides in the junction match TRBD2. The source of this sequence is a woman aged 18-29 years in good health. What was sequenced was naive CD4+ T cells from blood. The cell subset or site label here, explained by the study, means: true naive CD4+ T cells. CDR3 sequence: CASSVSSSGSADTQYF. In nucleotide form, the sequence is TGTGCCAGCAGCGTGTCCTCTAGCGGGAGCGCAGATACGCAGTATTTT.